Listed below are T cell receptor beta chains from one sample, sequenced in a study of T-cell memory formation after mild COVID-19. Each CDR3 protein is one row after TCRdb ran MiXCR on the 5' RACE reads. The table has approximately 350,000 distinct CDR3 sequences, under 15% seen once. Sample: PBMCs or a T cell subset sorted from them (not recorded which). The receptors shown here come from a man between 18 and 29 years old who had mild COVID-19 (a few samples of this study predate the infection). Cell type and time point are not known. Both conserved end residues are part of each CDR3. A D gene is named only where the DNA matches it firmly. Clone size appears in some rows only: once, few, many, or a class for an expanded clone.

V	D	size	J	DNA	CDR3
TRBV2	NA	few	TRBJ1-3	TGTGCCAGCAGTGAAGACAGGGCCTTCTCTGGAAACACCATATATTTT	CASSEDRAFSGNTIYF
TRBV6-2/TRBV6-3	NA	NA	TRBJ1-2	TGTGCCAGCAGTTCCACAGGACCCTATGGCTACACCTTC	CASSSTGPYGYTF
TRBV5-1	TRBD1	few	TRBJ2-7	TGCGCCAGCAGCTCCCGGGACAGGGAGTACGAGCAGTACTTC	CASSSRDREYEQYF
TRBV5-1	TRBD2	NA	TRBJ2-5	TGCGCCAGCAGCTTCGGGACTAGCGGTGAGGGGGAGACCCAGTACTTC	CASSFGTSGEGETQYF
TRBV7-2	NA	few	TRBJ2-1	TGTGCCAGCAGCTCCGCAAACCCCAATGAGCAGTTCTTC	CASSSANPNEQFF
TRBV5-1	NA	many	TRBJ1-1	TGCGCCAGCAGCTTGGCCCGAGGGCCCACTGAAGCTTTCTTT	CASSLARGPTEAFF
TRBV5-1	NA	NA	TRBJ2-6	TGCGCCAGCAGCTTGGTGGGTGCAGCGTACTCTGGGGCCAACGTCCTGACTTTC	CASSLVGAAYSGANVLTF
TRBV7-9	NA	few	TRBJ2-5	TGTGCCAGCAGCGGATGGACGGCAGAAGAGACCCAGTACTTC	CASSGWTAEETQYF
TRBV5-1	NA	NA	TRBJ1-3	TGCGCCAGCAGCTTGGACAGGGCCAACACCATATATTTT	CASSLDRANTIYF
TRBV6-5	NA	few	TRBJ2-2	TGTGCCAGCACCCCCTCGGGAGTAGCCGGGGAGCTGTTTTTT	CASTPSGVAGELFF
TRBV12-3/TRBV12-4	NA	NA	TRBJ2-7	TGTGCCAGCAGTAGGGGCCCGACGCGCGAGCAGTACTTC	CASSRGPTREQYF
TRBV7-2	NA	many	TRBJ1-1	TGTGCCAGCAGCTTAAGGGGGGCTGAAGCTTTCTTT	CASSLRGAEAFF
TRBV9	NA	NA	TRBJ1-1	TGTGCCAGCAGCGGCCCCAGGAGTTACACAGAAAACACTGAAGCTTTCTTT	CASSGPRSYTENTEAFF
TRBV2	NA	NA	TRBJ2-6	TGTGCCAGCATGACCGACTCTGGGGCCAACGTCCTGACTTTC	CASMTDSGANVLTF
TRBV10-1	NA	NA	TRBJ2-2	TGCGCCAGCAGTGAGAATACAGGGCGAGGCACCGGGGAGCTGTTTTTT	CASSENTGRGTGELFF
TRBV27	NA	few	TRBJ1-1	TGTGCCAGCTGGGGCGCCTGGGGGGGGAACACTGAAGCTTTCTTT	CASWGAWGGNTEAFF
TRBV4-1	NA	few	TRBJ1-5	TGCGCCAGCAGCCAAGTATCGACAGTCTATAGCAATCAGCCCCAGCATTTT	CASSQVSTVYSNQPQHF
TRBV6-1	NA	NA	TRBJ1-3	TGTGCCAGCAGTGAAGTCCTCACTTTCCTCATCAACTCTGGAAACACCATATATTTT	CASSEVLTFLINSGNTIYF
TRBV4-1	NA	NA	TRBJ1-2	TGCGCCAGCAGCCCCCCGGACGGACAGAGGGACTATGGCTACACCTTC	CASSPPDGQRDYGYTF
TRBV6-2/TRBV6-3	NA	NA	TRBJ1-1	TGTGCCAGCAGTTACTTTCAGGGGATGAACACTGAAGCTTTCTTT	CASSYFQGMNTEAFF
TRBV12-3/TRBV12-4	TRBD2	NA	TRBJ2-1	TGTGCCAGCAGTTTTCTTTTCGGGGGGGCTGTTTTTGATGAGCAGTTCTTC	CASSFLFGGAVFDEQFF
TRBV10-3	NA	few	TRBJ1-4	TGTGCCATCAGTGGAAAAGCCTCAACTAATGAAAAACTGTTTTTT	CAISGKASTNEKLFF
TRBV9	TRBD1	many	TRBJ1-5	TGTGCCAGCAGCGTAGATATGCAGGGGGTTAGCAATCAGCCCCAGCATTTT	CASSVDMQGVSNQPQHF
TRBV20-1	NA	NA	TRBJ1-1	TGCAGTGCCATGAGGGGGACGAACACTGAAGCTTTCTTT	CSAMRGTNTEAFF
TRBV6-5	NA	NA	TRBJ2-7	TGTGCCAGCAGACTGGGGACGGGACGGAGCTACGAGCAGTACTTC	CASRLGTGRSYEQYF
TRBV6-2/TRBV6-3	TRBD1	NA	TRBJ1-1	TGTGCCAGCAGTGGATCCGGGACAGGGAACCATGAAGCTTTCTTT	CASSGSGTGNHEAFF
TRBV5-1	NA	many	TRBJ1-5	TGCGCCAGCAGCCTCGGGCCAGCCAGCAATCAGCCCCAGCATTTT	CASSLGPASNQPQHF
TRBV10-3	TRBD2	NA	TRBJ2-5	TGTGCCATCTCTGTCTCCGCCGGGACTAGCGGTGCCGAAGAGACCCAGTACTTC	CAISVSAGTSGAEETQYF
TRBV12-3/TRBV12-4	NA	few	TRBJ1-2	TGTGCCAGCAGTTTCAGCCCTATCTATGGCTACACCTTC	CASSFSPIYGYTF
TRBV6-4	TRBD2	NA	TRBJ2-3	TGTGCCAGCAGTGAACTTGGGGGGGGCACAGATACGCAGTATTTT	CASSELGGGTDTQYF
TRBV12-3/TRBV12-4	TRBD1	few	TRBJ2-6	TGTGCCAGCAGTAAACAGGGGGAGTTTGGGGCCAACGTCCTGACTTTC	CASSKQGEFGANVLTF
TRBV19	NA	NA	TRBJ1-1	TGTGCCAGTAGTGTGAGGGTTCAGACTGAAGCTTTCTTT	CASSVRVQTEAFF
TRBV5-5	NA	NA	TRBJ2-7	TGTGCCAGCAGCTTAGTCCCGGCGGGTCTCGAGCAGTACTTC	CASSLVPAGLEQYF
TRBV20-1	NA	once	TRBJ1-6	TGCAGTGCTAGGGGGGCTACCTATAATTCACCCCTCCACTTT	CSARGATYNSPLHF
TRBV5-5	TRBD2	NA	TRBJ2-1	TGTGCCAGCAGCTCGGGACTAGCGGGGCCAAAAAGGAACAATGAGCAGTTCTTC	CASSSGLAGPKRNNEQFF
TRBV7-2	NA	many	TRBJ2-3	TGTGCCAGCAGCGCTGACTTCACAGATACGCAGTATTTT	CASSADFTDTQYF
TRBV4-3	NA	NA	TRBJ2-1	TGCGCCAGCAGCCAGGGGATTAACAATGAGCAGTTCTTC	CASSQGINNEQFF
TRBV9	NA	NA	TRBJ2-2	TGTGCCAGCAGCCTATTGTCGTCGGAGGAGCTGTTTTTT	CASSLLSSEELFF
TRBV7-2	NA	NA	TRBJ1-5	TGTGCCAGCAGCTTAGAGGCGAGGGATCAGCCCCAGCATTTT	CASSLEARDQPQHF
TRBV19	NA	few	TRBJ1-5	TGTGCCAGTAGTATTTCAGACGCGAGCAATCAGCCCCAGCATTTT	CASSISDASNQPQHF
TRBV11-2	NA	few	TRBJ2-1	TGTGCCAGCAGCTTAGATTTGGGTTTCTACAATGAGCAGTTCTTC	CASSLDLGFYNEQFF
TRBV27	NA	many	TRBJ1-6	TGTGCCAGCCTTCCGTCATGGGGCGGGAATTCACCCCTCCACTTT	CASLPSWGGNSPLHF
TRBV2	NA	NA	TRBJ2-7	TGTGCCAGCAGTGGTACTCGACCCTCCTACGAGCAGTACTTC	CASSGTRPSYEQYF